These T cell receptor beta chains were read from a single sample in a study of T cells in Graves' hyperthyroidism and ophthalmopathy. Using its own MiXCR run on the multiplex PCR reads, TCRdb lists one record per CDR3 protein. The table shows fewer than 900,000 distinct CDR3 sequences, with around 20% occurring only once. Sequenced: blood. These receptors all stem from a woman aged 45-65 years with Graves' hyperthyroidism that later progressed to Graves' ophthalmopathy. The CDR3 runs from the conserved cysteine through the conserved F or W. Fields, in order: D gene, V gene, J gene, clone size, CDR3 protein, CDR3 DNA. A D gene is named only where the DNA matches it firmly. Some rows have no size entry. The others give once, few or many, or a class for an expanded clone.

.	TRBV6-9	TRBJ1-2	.	CASSYPQTGPNYGYTF	TGTGCCAGCAGTTACCCACAGACAGGCCCGAACTATGGCTACACCTTC
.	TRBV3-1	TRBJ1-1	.	CASSQGPENTEAFF	TGTGCCAGCAGCCAAGGGCCGGAGAACACTGAAGCTTTCTTT
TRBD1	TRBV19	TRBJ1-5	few	CASTPGTGGNQPQHF	TGTGCCAGTACCCCGGGGACAGGGGGCAATCAGCCCCAGCATTTT
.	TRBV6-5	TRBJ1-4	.	CASSLREDEKLFF	TGTGCCAGCAGTCTACGGGAGGATGAAAAACTGTTTTTT
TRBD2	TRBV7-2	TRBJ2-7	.	CASSQGLAATYEQYF	TGTGCCAGCAGCCAGGGACTAGCTGCCACCTACGAGCAGTACTTC
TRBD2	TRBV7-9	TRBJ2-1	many	CASSFLAGGPDEQFF	TGTGCCAGCAGTTTCCTAGCGGGGGGGCCCGATGAGCAGTTCTTC
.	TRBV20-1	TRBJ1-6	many	CSALLNDRTLSSPLHF	TGCAGTGCTCTCCTCAACGACAGGACCCTATCTTCACCCCTCCACTTT
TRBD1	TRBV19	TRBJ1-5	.	CASRPPGQGTQPQHF	TGTGCCAGTAGGCCACCGGGACAGGGGACTCAGCCCCAGCATTTT
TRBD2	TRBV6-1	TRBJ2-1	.	CASSEGGRAGGMDEQFF	TGTGCCAGCAGTGAAGGGGGCCGTGCGGGGGGTATGGATGAGCAGTTCTTC
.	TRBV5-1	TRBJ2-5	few	CASSPQAGEETQYF	TGCGCCAGCAGCCCCCAAGCAGGGGAAGAGACCCAGTACTTC
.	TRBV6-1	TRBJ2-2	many	CASSQGRPNTDGELFF	TGTGCCAGCAGTCAAGGTCGACCGAATACGGACGGGGAGCTGTTTTTT
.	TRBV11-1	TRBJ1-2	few	CASSFAGNYYGYTF	TGTGCCAGCAGCTTTGCTGGGAACTACTATGGCTACACCTTC
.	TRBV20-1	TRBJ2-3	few	CSASQGLETGDTQYF	TGCAGTGCTAGCCAGGGACTGGAGACGGGAGATACGCAGTATTTT
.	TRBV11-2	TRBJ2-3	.	CASSGRWLRGSDTQYF	TGTGCCAGCAGCGGCCGATGGCTCCGAGGCTCAGATACGCAGTATTTT
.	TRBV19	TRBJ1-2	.	CASSIGRTYGYTF	TGTGCCAGTAGTATCGGACGGACCTATGGCTACACCTTC
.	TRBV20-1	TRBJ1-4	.	CSALRGGLGNEKLFF	TGCAGTGCTCTACGGGGGGGGCTTGGGAATGAAAAACTGTTTTTT
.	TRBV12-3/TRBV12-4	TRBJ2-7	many	CASSLDLPYEQYF	TGTGCCAGCAGTTTGGACCTGCCCTACGAGCAGTACTTC
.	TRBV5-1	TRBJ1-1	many	CASSFEGAMNTEAFF	TGCGCCAGCAGCTTCGAGGGCGCGATGAACACTGAAGCTTTCTTT
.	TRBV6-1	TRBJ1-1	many	CASSEAWSLNTEAFF	TGTGCCAGCAGTGAAGCATGGAGCTTAAACACTGAAGCTTTCTTT
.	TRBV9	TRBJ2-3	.	CASSVDPLRGTDTQYF	TGTGCCAGCAGCGTAGACCCCCTCAGGGGCACAGATACGCAGTATTTT
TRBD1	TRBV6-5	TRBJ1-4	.	CASSYGDRLNEKLFF	TGTGCCAGCAGTTACGGGGACAGACTTAATGAAAAACTGTTTTTT
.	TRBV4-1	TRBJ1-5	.	CASSQVTGNNQPQHF	TGCGCCAGCAGCCAAGTCACAGGGAACAATCAGCCCCAGCATTTT
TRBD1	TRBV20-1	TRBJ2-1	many	CSARDSGTANNEQFF	TGCAGTGCTAGAGATTCAGGGACAGCGAACAATGAGCAGTTCTTC
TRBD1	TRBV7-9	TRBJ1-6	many	CASSTGGGNSPLHF	TGTGCCAGCAGTACAGGGGGAGGAAATTCACCCCTCCACTTT
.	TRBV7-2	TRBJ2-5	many	CASSPSGVQETQYF	TGTGCCAGCAGCCCGTCTGGAGTCCAAGAGACCCAGTACTTC
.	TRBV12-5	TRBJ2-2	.	CASGLRAGGGELFF	TGTGCTAGTGGTTTGAGGGCGGGCGGCGGGGAGCTGTTTTTT
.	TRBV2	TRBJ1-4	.	CASSEVGEKLFF	TGTGCCAGCAGTGAAGTTGGGGAAAAACTGTTTTTT
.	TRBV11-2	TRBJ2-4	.	CASSPRGGLTKNIQYF	TGTGCCAGCAGCCCCAGAGGGGGATTGACCAAAAACATTCAGTACTTC
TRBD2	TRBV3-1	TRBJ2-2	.	CASSQVRASGVYTGELFF	TGTGCCAGCAGCCAAGTTCGAGCTAGCGGGGTATACACCGGGGAGCTGTTTTTT
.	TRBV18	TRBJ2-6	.	CASSPRGQPTSGANVLTF	TGTGCCAGCTCACCACGCGGACAGCCGACTTCTGGGGCCAACGTCCTGACTTTC
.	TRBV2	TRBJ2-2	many	CASIELADTGELFF	TGTGCCAGCATCGAACTAGCTGACACCGGGGAGCTGTTTTTT
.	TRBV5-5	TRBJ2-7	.	CASSATGAYEQYF	TGTGCCAGCAGCGCGACAGGTGCCTACGAGCAGTACTTC
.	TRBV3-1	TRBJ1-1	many	CASSQGWQGGTEAFF	TGTGCCAGCAGCCAAGGCTGGCAGGGAGGGACTGAAGCTTTCTTT